A single sample gave rise to the 4 T cell receptor beta chains below, sequenced in a study of OX40 agonist ivuxolimab in advanced cancers. Measured with immunoSEQ multiplex PCR; TCRdb has only the in-frame clones, and not every one. Of approximately 38,000 clones in the sample, roughly 80% were seen once. The sequenced sample was CD4+ or CD8+ T cells sorted from blood, obtained in a trial of the OX40 agonist ivuxolimab. Receptor source: an adult with an advanced solid tumor such as melanoma, head and neck, liver or kidney cancer.

The CDR3 region has the DNA TGTGCCAGCAGTTTATCGTTTAGCAGGAGCTACGAGCAGTACTTC. It specifies CASSLSFSRSYEQYF. This chain connects TRBV27 to TRBJ2-7; no reliable D call. Deletions cut 0 bases from V and 3 bases from J, with 12 bases between. CDR3 length: 15 residues. Germline lookup yields CDR1 MNHEY and CDR2 SMNVEV (reference sequence).

V usage is TRBV5-1 and J usage is TRBJ2-7; D possibly corresponds to TRBD2 (6 bases). V lost 0 bases to trimming and J lost 7 bases, with 17 bases between them. The CDR3 is 15 amino acids. Germline loops: CDR1 SGHRS, CDR2 YFSETQ. The CDR3 is CASSLETNGAGEQYF. The CDR3 DNA reads TGCGCCAGCAGCTTGGAAACCAACGGGGCGGGAGAGCAGTACTTC.

This sequence joins TRBV7-2 and TRBJ1-1; D gene uncertain. CDR3 length: 13 amino acids. V shed 5 bases and J shed 5 bases, with 12 bases lying between them. In germline, CDR1 is SGHTA, CDR2 FQGNSA. The CDR3 nucleotides read TGTGCCAGCAGCCCTGACCCGAGGACTGAAGCTTTCTTT. It encodes CASSPDPRTEAFF.

The chain joins TRBV14 to TRBJ2-7; perhaps TRBD2 as D (6 bases). Trimming took 4 bases from V and 2 from J, leaving 15 bases between them. Germline CDR1 reads SGHDN; CDR2 reads FVKESK. This CDR3 spans 15 amino acids. CDR3 nucleotides: TGTGCCAGCAGCCCCCTAGCGCTCAGTGCCTACGAGCAGTACTTC. This sequence encodes CASSPLALSAYEQYF. Looking up the rest from reference TRBV14 and TRBJ2-7 gives the full variable domain: EAGVTQFPSHSVIEKGQTVTLRCDPISGHDNLYWYRRVMGKEIKFLLHFVKESKQDESGMPNNRFLAERTGGTYSTLKVQPAELEDSGVYFCASSPLALSAYEQYFGPGTRLTVT.